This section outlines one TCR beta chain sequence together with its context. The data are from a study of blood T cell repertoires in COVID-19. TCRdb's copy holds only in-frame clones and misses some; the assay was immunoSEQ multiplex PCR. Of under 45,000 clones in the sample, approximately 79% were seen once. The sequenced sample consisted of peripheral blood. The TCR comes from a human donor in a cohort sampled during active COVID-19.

The chain's CDR3 is CATSRVGRLYEQYF. The CDR3 DNA follows: TGTGCCACCAGCAGAGTTGGCAGGCTCTACGAGCAGTACTTC. This chain connects TRBV15 to TRBJ2-7; D remains unclear. The CDR3 is 14 amino acids. Trimming left V 1 base short and J 3 bases short, with 10 bases between. CDR1 is LNHNV and CDR2 is YYDKDF in the germline V gene (reference sequence).